The 11 T cell receptor beta chains given below trace back to one sample, sequenced in a study of blood T cell repertoires in COVID-19 (dated by TCRdb to 2019 to 2021). Library generation was performed with the immunoSEQ multiplex PCR assay. Drawn from immuneACCESS, this table holds only the in-frame rearrangements with V and J called that TCRdb kept. Clones are partly lost; checked studies trace under half to an unresolved V gene and leave the rest unexplained. The sample contains about 230,000 clones, about 85% of them found a single time. The leading ten clones occupy roughly 8% of the sample. Sequencing input: peripheral blood. The receptors here all came from a woman of 80 years or more with acute or convalescent COVID-19.

The chain is built from TRBV6-5 and TRBJ1-6; 7 bases line up with TRBD1. The length of the CDR3 is 16 residues. Germline assignment: CDR1 MNHEY and CDR2 SVGAGI. J was trimmed by 7 bases and V by 0 bases; bases with no gene match: 6. The DNA for the CDR3 is TGTGCCAGCAGTTACTCGTACGAGACAGGGAATTCACCCCTCCACTTT. It specifies CASSYSYETGNSPLHF.

This chain links TRBV5-4 with TRBJ2-3, with 8 bases that match TRBD2. Germline CDR1 is SGHNT and CDR2 is YYREEE (reference sequence). The CDR3 is made up of 18 amino acids. With 0 bases clipped from V and 0 bases from J, the junction kept 9 bases outside the gene matches. In DNA form, the CDR3 reads TGTGCCAGCAGCTTGGCCCCTAGCGGGTTCCTTAGCACAGATACGCAGTATTTT. Its translation is CASSLAPSGFLSTDTQYF.

This clone appeared a few times. This sequence joins TRBV3-1 (or the pseudogene TRBV3-2) and TRBJ1-6; D is possibly TRBD1 (5 bases). Trimming pared 1 base from V and 10 bases from J, leaving 17 bases between. The CDR3 extends over 16 amino acids. CDR1 LGHDT and CDR2 YNNKEL come from the germline V gene (reference sequence). The CDR3 loop reads CASSQGGLGGESPLHF. CDR3 sequence (DNA): TGTGCCAGCAGCCAAGGTGGTCTGGGGGGAGAATCACCCCTCCACTTT.

The genes are TRBV12-5 and TRBJ1-5; 10 bases are a match to TRBD1. The V segment lost 6 bases and the J segment 3 bases; nucleotides outside the gene matches: 5. Germline CDR1 is LGHNT and CDR2 is FRNRAP. This CDR3 contains 15 residues. The CDR3 region has the DNA TGTGCTAGTGGGAGGACAGGGGGTCTCAATCAGCCCCAGCATTTT. Protein product: CASGRTGGLNQPQHF.

This clone was found once. The chain is built from TRBV10-1 and TRBJ2-1, with TRBD2 identical over 12 bases. The length of the CDR3 is 13 residues. V was pared by 9 bases and J by 6 bases, with 3 bases of the junction left unmatched. Looked up from germline, CDR1 is WNHNN and CDR2 is SYGVQD (reference sequence). The CDR3 is CASGLAGSNEQFF. The CDR3 region has the DNA TGCGCCAGTGGACTAGCGGGATCCAATGAGCAGTTCTTC.

The gene calls are TRBV6-5 and TRBJ2-3; 8 positions agree with TRBD2. This CDR3 contains 13 residues. V was clipped by 6 bases and J by 4 bases; unmatched bases: 3. Germline CDR1 reads MNHEY; CDR2 reads SVGAGI. The CDR3 nucleotides read TGTGCCAGCAGAGGACTAGCTGCAGATACGCAGTATTTT. Translated, it gives CASRGLAADTQYF.

The chain couples TRBV5-4 to TRBJ2-1; maybe TRBD1 (6 bases). The CDR3 extends over 15 amino acids. Germline V gene sequence: CDR1 SGHNT, CDR2 YYREEE (reference sequence). The V gene lost 4 bases and the J gene lost 0 bases, with 11 bases spanning the gap. CDR3: CASSETGRSYNEQFF. CDR3 nucleotide sequence: TGTGCCAGCAGCGAGACAGGCCGCTCCTACAATGAGCAGTTCTTC. Variable domain in full (rest from reference TRBV5-4 and TRBJ2-1): ETGVTQSPTHLIKTRGQQVTLRCSSQSGHNTVSWYQQALGQGPQFIFQYYREEENGRGNFPPRFSGLQFPNYSSELNVNALELDDSALYLCASSETGRSYNEQFFGPGTRLTVL.

This chain uses TRBV2 with TRBJ2-2; 9 nucleotides agree with TRBD1. The CDR3 runs 15 residues. Per germline, CDR1 SNHLY and CDR2 FYNNEI. Trimming removed 5 bases from V and 5 bases from J; junction bases left unmatched: 6. CDR3 bases: TGTGCCAGCAGTCGACAGGGGGTAGGAACCGGGGAGCTGTTTTTT. Amino acids: CASSRQGVGTGELFF. The complete variable domain, with remaining parts taken from reference TRBV2 and TRBJ2-2, reads EPEVTQTPSHQVTQMGQEVILRCVPISNHLYFYWYRQILGQKVEFLVSFYNNEISEKSEIFDDQFSVERPDGSNFTLKIRSTKLEDSAMYFCASSRQGVGTGELFFGEGSRLTVL.

The genes are TRBV29-1 and TRBJ2-3, with D possibly TRBD1 on 6 matching bases. V was clipped by 1 base and J by 0 bases, with 11 bases between them. CDR3 length equals 15 residues. Germline V gene lookup returns CDR1 SQVTM and CDR2 ANQGSEA. CDR3 nucleotides: TGCAGCGTTGAAGGGGGGCGAGATAGCACAGATACGCAGTATTTT. Its translation: CSVEGGRDSTDTQYF.

The chain recombines TRBV3-1 (or the pseudogene TRBV3-2) with TRBJ1-6; D is unresolved. The length of the CDR3 is 13 residues. Trimming took 1 base from V and 7 from J, leaving 5 bases between them. Looked up from germline, CDR1 is LGHDT and CDR2 is YNNKEL (reference sequence). This CDR3 reads CASSQALNSPLHF. In nucleotides, the CDR3 is TGTGCCAGCAGCCAAGCGTTGAATTCACCCCTCCACTTT.

The chain's CDR3 is CASSPLGSPLENTGELFF. CDR3 nucleotides: TGTGCCAGCTCACCGTTGGGTAGCCCTCTTGAGAACACCGGGGAGCTGTTTTTT. The chain combines TRBV18 with TRBJ2-2, with D hard to call. Germline V gene lookup returns CDR1 KGHSH and CDR2 LQKENI. The germline V and J ends were trimmed by 3 bases and 1 base, with 18 bases remaining between them. This CDR3 is built from 18 residues.